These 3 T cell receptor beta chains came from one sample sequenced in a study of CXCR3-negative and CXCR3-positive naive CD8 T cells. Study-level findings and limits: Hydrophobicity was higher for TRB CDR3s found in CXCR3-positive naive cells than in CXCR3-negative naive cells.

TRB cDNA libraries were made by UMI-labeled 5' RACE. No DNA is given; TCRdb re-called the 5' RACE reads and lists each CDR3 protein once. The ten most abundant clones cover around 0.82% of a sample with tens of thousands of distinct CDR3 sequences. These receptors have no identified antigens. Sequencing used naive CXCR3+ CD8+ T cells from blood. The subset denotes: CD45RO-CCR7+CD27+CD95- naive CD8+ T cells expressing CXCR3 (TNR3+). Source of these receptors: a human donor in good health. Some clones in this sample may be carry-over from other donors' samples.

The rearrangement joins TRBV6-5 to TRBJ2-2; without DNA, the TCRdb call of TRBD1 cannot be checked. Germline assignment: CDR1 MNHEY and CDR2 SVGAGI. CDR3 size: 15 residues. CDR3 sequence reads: CASSYSGTGAGELFF.

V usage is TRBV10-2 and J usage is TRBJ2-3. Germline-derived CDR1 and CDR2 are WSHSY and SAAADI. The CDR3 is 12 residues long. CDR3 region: CASRTGLDTQYF.

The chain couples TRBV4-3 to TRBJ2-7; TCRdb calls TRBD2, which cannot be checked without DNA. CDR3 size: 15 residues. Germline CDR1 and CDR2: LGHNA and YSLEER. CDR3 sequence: CASSQDSGGTYEQYF.